This T cell receptor beta chain emerged from a study of blood T cells in healthy people across ages. Whole-study results and caveats: The long-lived group displayed more naive CD4+ cells, plus higher diversity, than the aged donors did.

Per the germline V gene, CDR1 is MDHEN and CDR2 is SYDVKM. The CDR3 covers 13 residues. Alongside a J-beta primer mix, a sample-barcoded 5' primer served in a second PCR lasting roughly 7 to 12 cycles. There were at least 2.5 million CDR3-containing paired-end reads obtained from each sample. One entry per CDR3 protein, called by TCRdb with MiXCR from the 5' RACE reads. The table lists 550,000 to 800,000 distinct CDR3 sequences, under 25% of them singletons. Donation came from healthy Caucasian individuals in Russia who were aged 6 to 90. This clonotype was counted at least ten times. Its specificity is not known.

The sequence was obtained from a man aged 70 or older in good health. The sequencing sample was made of blood. The V call is TRBV28, the J call TRBJ2-5; D ambiguous. Gene TRBJ2-1 matches the end of the DNA better, so the J call may be wrong. In DNA, the CDR3 is TGTGCCAGCAGGACGGGTGGGAACAATGAGCAGTTCTTC. Translation gives CASRTGGNNEQFF.